This passage covers 14 T cell receptor beta chains from one sample sequenced in a study of neurological immune-mediated disorders. TCRdb reprocessed the 5' RACE reads via MiXCR and lists one record per CDR3 protein. The sample shows around 37,000 distinct CDR3 sequences, around 10% of them seen only once. The time point is: technical triplicate 1. The sample taken for sequencing was PBMCs. The receptors were sampled from a man aged 55 to 70 with HTLV-1-associated myelopathy (HAM/TSP).

This clonotype was observed at least ten times. J is TRBJ2-4 and V is TRBV11-2; 10 bases align to TRBD1. The length of the CDR3 is 14 residues. Looked up from germline, CDR1 is SGHAT and CDR2 is FQNNGV. After removal of 5 bases from V and 9 bases from J, the junction contained 7 bases not matched to a gene. CDR3 residues: CASSLGQGNGIQYF. Written as DNA, the CDR3 is TGTGCCAGCAGCCTGGGACAGGGGAATGGCATTCAGTACTTC.

In its sample, this clonotype was seen many times. The rearrangement joins TRBV4-1 to TRBJ1-6; 7 bases match TRBD1. Germline CDR1 MGHRA, CDR2 YSYEKL. The CDR3 consists of 15 residues. V shed 0 bases and J 6 bases; nucleotides not matched to a gene: 2. The CDR3 bases are TGCGCCAGCAGCCAAGAGTCAGGGGGTAATTCACCCCTCCACTTT. Protein product: CASSQESGGNSPLHF.

This clonotype was picked up many times. The J gene is TRBJ2-1, the V gene TRBV12-3 or TRBV12-4; the match to TRBD2 covers 10 bases. V shed 1 base and J 8 bases; nucleotides not matched to a gene: 5. This CDR3 has 15 residues. Here the CDR3 reads CASSLGLAGVDEQFF. DNA of the CDR3: TGTGCCAGCAGTTTAGGGCTAGCGGGAGTTGATGAGCAGTTCTTC.

The chain joins TRBV28 to TRBJ2-7, with a possible D match to TRBD1 (6 bases). The CDR3 has 14 residues. The germline V and J ends were trimmed by 8 bases and 0 bases, with 14 bases remaining between them. Germline V gives CDR1 MDHEN, CDR2 SYDVKM. The chain's CDR3 is CASGTGSTSYEQYF. In nucleotides, the CDR3 is TGTGCCAGCGGTACAGGGAGCACCTCCTACGAGCAGTACTTC. The entire variable domain, with the rest obtained from reference TRBV28 and TRBJ2-7, is as follows: DVKVTQSSRYLVKRTGEKVFLECVQDMDHENMFWYRQDPGLGLRLIYFSYDVKMKEKGDIPEGYSVSREKKERFSLILESASTNQTSMYLCASGTGSTSYEQYFGPGTRLTVT.

This clonotype was found many times. The chain uses TRBV18 and TRBJ1-1; D might be TRBD1 (5 bases). V was pared by 4 bases and J by 6 bases, with 12 bases between. From germline, CDR1 is KGHSH and CDR2 LQKENI. This CDR3 has 13 amino acids. CDR3 sequence: CASSRGSNSEAFF. The CDR3 bases are TGTGCCAGCTCACGGGGCTCCAATTCTGAAGCTTTCTTT. The entire variable domain, with the rest obtained from reference TRBV18 and TRBJ1-1, is as follows: NAGVMQNPRHLVRRRGQEARLRCSPMKGHSHVYWYRQLPEEGLKFMVYLQKENIIDESGMPKERFSAEFPKEGPSILRIQQVVRGDSAAYFCASSRGSNSEAFFGQGTRLTVV.

CDR3 residues: CASNPGVFDNEKLFF. The CDR3 DNA is TGTGCCAGCAACCCCGGGGTTTTCGATAATGAAAAACTGTTTTTT. This chain links TRBV9 with TRBJ1-4; D remains unclear. Germline CDR1 and CDR2: SGDLS and YYNGEE. The CDR3 loop spans 15 amino acids. V shed 6 bases and J shed 4 bases, with 16 bases lying between them. Complete variable domain (other parts from reference TRBV9 and TRBJ1-4): DSGVTQTPKHLITATGQRVTLRCSPRSGDLSVYWYQQSLDQGLQFLIQYYNGEERAKGNILERFSAQQFPDLHSELNLSSLELGDSALYFCASNPGVFDNEKLFFGSGTQLSVL.

This clonotype was counted between two and nine times. The genes are TRBV19 and TRBJ2-5; D gene unclear. CDR1 is LNHDA and CDR2 is SQIVND in the germline V gene (reference sequence). Trimming shortened V by 5 bases and J by 2 bases, and 9 bases separated the two germline ends. This CDR3 contains 13 residues. CDR3 residues: CASSARVQETQYF. Here the CDR3 DNA reads TGTGCCAGTAGTGCCCGGGTACAAGAGACCCAGTACTTC.

This clonotype came up many times. The genes are TRBV11-2 and TRBJ2-5; possibly TRBD1 or TRBD2 for D (5 bases each). V dropped 5 bases and J dropped 3 bases, with 16 bases sitting between them. The V gene's germline CDR1 is SGHAT and CDR2 FQNNGV. The CDR3 totals 15 residues. The DNA for the CDR3 is TGTGCCAGCAGCCGAGGGGTAGGGGCCGAAGAGACCCAGTACTTC. Residues: CASSRGVGAEETQYF.

Many counts were recorded for this clonotype. The gene calls are TRBV29-1 and TRBJ2-5, with a tentative D call TRBD1 (5 bases). Germline CDR1 and CDR2: SQVTM and ANQGSEA. The CDR3 sequence is 12 residues long. V dropped 7 bases and J dropped 1 base, with 10 bases sitting between them. CDR3 sequence (DNA): TGCAGCGAGAAGGGGCTCCAAGAGACCCAGTACTTC. It codes for CSEKGLQETQYF.

Many counts were recorded for this clonotype. This chain connects TRBV29-1 to TRBJ1-2; TRBD1 aligns across 9 bases. This CDR3 comprises 14 residues. Trimming at V came to 3 bases and at J to 5 bases, leaving 7 bases not matched to a gene. In germline, CDR1 is SQVTM, CDR2 ANQGSEA. CDR3 region: CSVDSAGQGYGYTF. CDR3 bases: TGCAGCGTTGACTCGGCGGGACAGGGTTATGGCTACACCTTC.

This clonotype was counted many times. The chain is built from TRBV5-1 and TRBJ2-7; 9 bases match TRBD1. The ends lost 4 bases at V and 4 bases at J; junction bases unmatched: 6. Germline lookup yields CDR1 SGHRS and CDR2 YFSETQ. This CDR3 region has 14 residues. The DNA for the CDR3 is TGCGCCAGCAGCCCGGACAGGGGTCTTTACGAGCAGTACTTC. Translation: CASSPDRGLYEQYF.

This clonotype was counted ten times or more. CDR3 nucleotide sequence: TGTGCCAGCTTATGGACAGAGCGGAACACTGAAGCTTTCTTT. Its protein product is CASLWTERNTEAFF. The chain has TRBV6-6 and TRBJ1-1; D is possibly TRBD1 (6 bases). The CDR3 runs to 14 residues. Trimming stripped 8 bases from V and 1 base from J, with 14 bases between. Germline CDR1 and CDR2: MNHNY and SVGAGI (reference sequence).

Ten or more counts support this clonotype. The gene calls are TRBV29-1 and TRBJ2-3; TRBD2 is a possible D gene (6 bases). V was cut by 5 bases and J by 0 bases, with 24 bases left in between. The CDR3 extends over 18 amino acids. CDR1 and CDR2 (germline): SQVTM, ANQGSEA. The CDR3 sequence: CSVQRGVSGRPSTDTQYF. CDR3 sequence (DNA): TGCAGCGTTCAAAGAGGAGTTAGCGGAAGACCTAGCACAGATACGCAGTATTTT.

There are many counts of this clonotype. This chain uses TRBV12-5 with TRBJ1-6; 7 nucleotides match TRBD1. V lost 6 bases, J lost 3 bases, and 5 bases stayed unmatched. Per germline, CDR1 LGHNT and CDR2 FRNRAP. There are 15 residues in the CDR3. CDR3 in DNA: TGTGCTAGTGGCCAAGGGGGCGGCTATAATTCACCCCTCCACTTT. Translating gives CASGQGGGYNSPLHF. The whole variable domain, remainder taken from reference TRBV12-5 and TRBJ1-6, is DARVTQTPRHKVTEMGQEVTMRCQPILGHNTVFWYRQTMMQGLELLAYFRNRAPLDDSGMPKDRFSAEMPDATLATLKIQPSEPRDSAVYFCASGQGGGYNSPLHFGNGTRLTVT.